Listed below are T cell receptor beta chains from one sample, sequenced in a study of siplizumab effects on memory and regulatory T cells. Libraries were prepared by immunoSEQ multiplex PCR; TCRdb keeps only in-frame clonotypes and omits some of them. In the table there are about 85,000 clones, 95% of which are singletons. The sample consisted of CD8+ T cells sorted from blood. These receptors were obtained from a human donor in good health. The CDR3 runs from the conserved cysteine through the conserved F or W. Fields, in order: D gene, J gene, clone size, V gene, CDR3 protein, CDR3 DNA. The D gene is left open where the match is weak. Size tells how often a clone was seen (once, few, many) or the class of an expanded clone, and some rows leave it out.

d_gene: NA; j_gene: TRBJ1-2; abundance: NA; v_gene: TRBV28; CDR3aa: CASSLLPDRLYGYTF; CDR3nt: TGTGCCAGCAGTTTACTCCCTGACAGACTGTATGGCTACACCTTC
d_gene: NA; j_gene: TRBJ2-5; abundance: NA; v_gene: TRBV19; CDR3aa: CASSIEVPGETQYF; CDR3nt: TGTGCCAGTAGTATAGAGGTCCCAGGAGAGACCCAGTACTTC
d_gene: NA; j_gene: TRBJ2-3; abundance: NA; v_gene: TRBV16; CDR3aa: CASSQGGYTDTQYF; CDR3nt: TGTGCCAGCAGCCAAGGGGGATACACAGATACGCAGTATTTT
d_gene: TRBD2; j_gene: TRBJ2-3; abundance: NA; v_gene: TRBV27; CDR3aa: CASSLAPAGDSDTQYF; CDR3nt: TGTGCCAGCAGTCTTGCCCCAGCGGGAGATTCAGATACGCAGTATTTT
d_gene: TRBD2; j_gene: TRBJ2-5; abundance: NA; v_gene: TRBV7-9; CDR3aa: CASSPNSGTSGAYQETQYF; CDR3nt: TGTGCCAGCAGCCCGAACTCCGGGACTAGCGGAGCGTACCAAGAGACCCAGTACTTC
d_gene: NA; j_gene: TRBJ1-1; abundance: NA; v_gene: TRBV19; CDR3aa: CASSNWKNSNTEAFF; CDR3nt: TGTGCCAGTAGCAACTGGAAAAACAGCAACACTGAAGCTTTCTTT
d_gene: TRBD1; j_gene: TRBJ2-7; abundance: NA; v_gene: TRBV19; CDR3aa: CASSIVRDRPHEQYF; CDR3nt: TGTGCCAGTAGTATAGTCCGGGACAGGCCACACGAGCAGTACTTC
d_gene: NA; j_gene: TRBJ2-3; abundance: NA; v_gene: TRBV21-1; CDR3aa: CASSKSHPDTQYF; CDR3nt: TGTGCCAGCAGCAAAAGCCATCCAGATACGCAGTATTTT
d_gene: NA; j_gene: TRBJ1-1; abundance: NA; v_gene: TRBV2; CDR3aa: CASSERAMNTEAFF; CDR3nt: TGTGCCAGCAGTGAAAGGGCCATGAACACTGAAGCTTTCTTT
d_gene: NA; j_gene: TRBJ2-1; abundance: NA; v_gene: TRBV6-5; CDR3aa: CASSPDSNEQFF; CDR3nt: TGTGCCAGCAGTCCCGATAGCAATGAGCAGTTCTTC
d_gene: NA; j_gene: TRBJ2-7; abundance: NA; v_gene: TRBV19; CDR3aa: CASSSTREQYF; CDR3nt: TGTGCCAGTAGTAGCACTCGCGAGCAGTACTTC
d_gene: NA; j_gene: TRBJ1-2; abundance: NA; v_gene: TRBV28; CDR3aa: CASSLGFYGYTF; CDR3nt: TGTGCCAGCAGTTTAGGGTTCTATGGCTACACCTTC
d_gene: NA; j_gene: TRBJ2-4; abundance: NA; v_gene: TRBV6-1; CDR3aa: CASSDGRRAKNIQYF; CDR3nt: TGTGCCAGCAGTGACGGGCGACGAGCCAAAAACATTCAGTACTTC
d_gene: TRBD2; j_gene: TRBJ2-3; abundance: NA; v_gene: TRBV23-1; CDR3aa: CASSQSRLGLAGPSGDTQYF; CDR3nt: TGCGCCAGCAGTCAATCACGACTGGGACTAGCGGGTCCTTCCGGAGATACGCAGTATTTT
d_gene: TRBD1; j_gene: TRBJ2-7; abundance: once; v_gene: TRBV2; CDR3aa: CASSGPGQGPYEQYF; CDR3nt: TGTGCCAGCAGTGGTCCGGGACAGGGCCCCTACGAGCAGTACTTC
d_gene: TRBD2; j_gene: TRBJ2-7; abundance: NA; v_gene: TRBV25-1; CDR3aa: CASRGLARYEQYF; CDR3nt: TGTGCCAGCAGGGGACTAGCGCGTTACGAGCAGTACTTC
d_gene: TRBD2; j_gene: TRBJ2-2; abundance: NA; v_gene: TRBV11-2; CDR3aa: CASSSAGGGAGELFF; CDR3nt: TGTGCCAGCAGCTCAGCGGGAGGGGGAGCCGGGGAGCTGTTTTTT
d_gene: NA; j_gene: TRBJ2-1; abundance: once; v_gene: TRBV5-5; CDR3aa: CASSAKFQKNEQFF; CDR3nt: TGTGCCAGCAGCGCAAAGTTTCAGAAAAATGAGCAGTTCTTC
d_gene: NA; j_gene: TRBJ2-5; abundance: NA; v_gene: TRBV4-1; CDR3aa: CASSQVGTQETQYF; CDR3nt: TGCGCCAGCAGCCAAGTTGGGACACAAGAGACCCAGTACTTC
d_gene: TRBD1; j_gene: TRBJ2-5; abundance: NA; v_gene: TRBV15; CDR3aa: CATSRGQGGETQYF; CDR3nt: TGTGCCACCAGCAGGGGACAGGGAGGAGAGACCCAGTACTTC
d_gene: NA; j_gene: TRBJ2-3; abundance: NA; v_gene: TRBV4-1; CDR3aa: CASSSLITDPRTDTQYF; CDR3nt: TGCGCCAGCAGCTCCTTAATTACGGACCCCCGCACAGATACGCAGTATTTT
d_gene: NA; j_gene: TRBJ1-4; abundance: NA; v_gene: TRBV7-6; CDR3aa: CASSENPVGGKLFF; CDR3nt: TGTGCCAGCAGCGAAAATCCGGTAGGCGGGAAACTGTTTTTT
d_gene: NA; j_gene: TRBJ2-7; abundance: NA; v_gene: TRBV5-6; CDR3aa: CASSTGLAAYGQYF; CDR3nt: TGTGCCAGCAGCACGGGACTGGCTGCCTACGGGCAGTACTTC
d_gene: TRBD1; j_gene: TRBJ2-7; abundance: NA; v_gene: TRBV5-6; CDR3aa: CASTPVGQGYEQHF; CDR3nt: TGTGCCAGCACGCCTGTTGGACAGGGCTACGAGCAGCACTTC
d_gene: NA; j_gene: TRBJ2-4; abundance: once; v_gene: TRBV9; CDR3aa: CASSPDSTGIAKNIQYF; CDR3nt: TGTGCCAGCAGCCCCGACTCGACGGGCATAGCCAAAAACATTCAGTACTTC
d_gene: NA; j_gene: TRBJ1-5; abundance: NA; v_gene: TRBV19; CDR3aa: CASSYREGSNQPQHF; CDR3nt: TGTGCCAGTAGTTATAGGGAGGGAAGCAATCAGCCCCAGCATTTT
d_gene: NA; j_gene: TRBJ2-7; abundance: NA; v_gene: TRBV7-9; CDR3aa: CASSPTGGPYEQYF; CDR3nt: TGTGCCAGCAGCCCAACGGGCGGTCCCTACGAGCAGTACTTC
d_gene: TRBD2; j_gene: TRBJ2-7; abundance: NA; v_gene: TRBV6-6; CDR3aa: CASSPLAGPTYEQYF; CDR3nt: TGTGCCAGCAGCCCTCTAGCGGGACCAACCTACGAGCAGTACTTC
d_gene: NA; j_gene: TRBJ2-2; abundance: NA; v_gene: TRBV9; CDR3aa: CASSERVGANTGELFF; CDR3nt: TGTGCCAGCAGCGAAAGGGTCGGGGCGAACACCGGGGAGCTGTTTTTT
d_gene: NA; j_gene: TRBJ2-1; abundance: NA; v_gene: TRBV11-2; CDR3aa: CASSPPGNEQFF; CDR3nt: TGTGCCAGCAGCCCCCCCGGAAATGAGCAGTTCTTC
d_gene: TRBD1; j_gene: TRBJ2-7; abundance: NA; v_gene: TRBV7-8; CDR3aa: CASSSSQTGTGWYEQYF; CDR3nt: TGTGCCAGCAGCTCCTCCCAGACCGGGACAGGGTGGTACGAGCAGTACTTC
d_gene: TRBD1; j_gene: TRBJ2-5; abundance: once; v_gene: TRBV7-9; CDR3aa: CASSFGYRGETQYF; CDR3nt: TGTGCCAGCAGCTTCGGGTACAGGGGGGAGACCCAGTACTTC
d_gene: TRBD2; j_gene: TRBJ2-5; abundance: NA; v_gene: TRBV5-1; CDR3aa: CASSWTSGRAGETQYF; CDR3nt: TGCGCCAGCAGCTGGACTAGCGGGAGGGCCGGTGAGACCCAGTACTTC
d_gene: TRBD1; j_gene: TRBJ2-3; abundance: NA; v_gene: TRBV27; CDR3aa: CASSQAIPGQGGAMQYF; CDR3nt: TGTGCCAGCAGTCAGGCGATACCGGGACAGGGAGGGGCGATGCAATATTTT
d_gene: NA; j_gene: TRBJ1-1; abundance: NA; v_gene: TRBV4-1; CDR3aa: CASSLTDQAQDTEAFF; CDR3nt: TGCGCCAGCAGCCTTACCGATCAGGCACAAGACACTGAAGCTTTCTTT
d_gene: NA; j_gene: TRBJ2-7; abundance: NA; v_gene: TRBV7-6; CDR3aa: CASSLSRSGESYEQYF; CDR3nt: TGTGCCAGCAGCTTATCTCGGTCAGGGGAATCCTACGAGCAGTACTTC
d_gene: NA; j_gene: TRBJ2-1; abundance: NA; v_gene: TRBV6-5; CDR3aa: CASSYGGAEVNEQFF; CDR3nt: TGTGCCAGCAGTTACGGGGGGGCAGAAGTTAATGAGCAGTTCTTC
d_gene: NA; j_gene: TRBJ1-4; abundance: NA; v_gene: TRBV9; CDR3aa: CASTGGPNEKLFF; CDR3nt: TGTGCCAGCACGGGCGGTCCTAATGAAAAACTGTTTTTT
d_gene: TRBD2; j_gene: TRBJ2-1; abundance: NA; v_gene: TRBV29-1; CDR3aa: CSVAGTSDGYNEQFF; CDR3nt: TGCAGCGTTGCCGGGACTAGCGATGGCTACAATGAGCAGTTCTTC
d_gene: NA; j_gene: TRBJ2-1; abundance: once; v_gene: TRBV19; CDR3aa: CASRAGGTYNEQFF; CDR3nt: TGTGCCAGCAGAGCGGGCGGCACCTACAATGAGCAGTTCTTC
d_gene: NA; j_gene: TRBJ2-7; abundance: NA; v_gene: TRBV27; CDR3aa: CASSLSDRSLSYEQYF; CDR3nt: TGTGCCAGCAGTTTATCTGACAGGAGCCTCTCCTACGAGCAGTACTTC
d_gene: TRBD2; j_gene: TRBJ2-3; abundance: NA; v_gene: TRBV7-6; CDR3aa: CASSFLAGETDTQYF; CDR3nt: TGTGCCAGCAGCTTTTTAGCGGGGGAGACAGATACGCAGTATTTT
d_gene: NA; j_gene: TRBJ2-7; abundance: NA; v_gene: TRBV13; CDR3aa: CASSLSVLANSYEQYF; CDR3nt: TGTGCCAGCAGCTTATCAGTATTAGCTAACTCCTACGAGCAGTACTTC
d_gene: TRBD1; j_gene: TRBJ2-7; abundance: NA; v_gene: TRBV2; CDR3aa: CASQVWGTGSYEQYF; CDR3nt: TGTGCCAGTCAAGTCTGGGGGACAGGGAGCTACGAGCAGTACTTC
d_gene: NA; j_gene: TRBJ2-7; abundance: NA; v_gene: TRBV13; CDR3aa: CASSPSLGLRIYEQYF; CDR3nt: TGTGCCAGCAGCCCCAGTCTGGGACTGAGGATCTACGAGCAGTACTTC
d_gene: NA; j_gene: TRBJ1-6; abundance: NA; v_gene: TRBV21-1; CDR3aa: CASRTRLNSPLHF; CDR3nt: TGTGCCAGCAGGACAAGACTTAATTCACCCCTCCACTTT